The 28 T cell receptor beta chains below come from one sample, sequenced in a study of T cells in Graves' hyperthyroidism and ophthalmopathy. Using RNA transcripts as the source, TCR beta CDR3 regions were amplified. Carried out on the TCR CDR3, a first-round RT-PCR used the HTBI primer set. TCRdb ran MiXCR on the multiplex PCR reads and lists one entry per CDR3 protein. The sample lists 530,000 or so distinct CDR3 sequences; 15% to 20% were seen once. Sequenced sample: blood. The receptors come from a woman younger than 30 with Graves' ophthalmopathy.

This clonotype was detected many times. The chain employs TRBV12-3 or TRBV12-4 and TRBJ2-1; 13 nucleotides align to TRBD2. The junction had 8 bases not matched to a gene; V was cut back by 5 bases and J by 4 bases. The CDR3 has 17 amino acids. CDR3: CASSTRTSGGLYNEQFF. The CDR3 nucleotides read TGTGCCAGCAGTACCCGGACTAGCGGGGGCCTTTACAATGAGCAGTTCTTC.

The rearrangement uses TRBV7-3 and TRBJ2-5, with 9 bases aligning to TRBD2. Germline assignment: CDR1 SGHTA and CDR2 FQGTGA. This CDR3 is built from 15 residues. J lost 5 bases, V lost 1 base, and 5 bases had no gene match. CDR3 nucleotides: TGTGCCAGCAGCTTAATACGCGGGGGGGTGGAGACCCAGTACTTC. Translating gives CASSLIRGGVETQYF.

About this clonotype itself: A much larger clone sits a single nucleotide away, making a read error possible. The V gene is TRBV13, the J gene TRBJ1-2, with D possibly being TRBD1 (6 bases). Per germline, CDR1 PRHDT and CDR2 FYEKMQ (reference sequence). V was shortened by 5 bases and J by 6 bases, with 10 bases between the two germline ends. This CDR3 comprises 12 residues. The CDR3 sequence is CASSVTGNGYTF. The CDR3 region has the DNA TGTGCCAGCAGCGTAACAGGGAATGGCTACACCTTC.

This clonotype was seen repeatedly, ten times or more. V usage is TRBV20-1 and J usage is TRBJ1-1; 7 bases match TRBD1. Germline V lookup: CDR1 DFQATT, CDR2 SNEGSKA (reference sequence). After removal of 0 bases from V and 5 bases from J, the junction contained 6 bases not matched to a gene. The CDR3 has 14 residues. The CDR3 coding sequence is TGCAGTGCTAGAGATGGGGACAGCCCAACTGAAGCTTTCTTT. Protein: CSARDGDSPTEAFF.

The chain has TRBV20-1 and TRBJ2-2, with 15 bases identical to TRBD2. V lost 3 bases to trimming and J lost 2 bases; unmatched junction nucleotides: 7. Germline V lookup: CDR1 DFQATT, CDR2 SNEGSKA (reference sequence). This CDR3 is built from 18 residues. The CDR3 sequence is CSARAGLAGGVNTGELFF. The DNA of the CDR3 is TGCAGTGCTAGGGCTGGACTAGCGGGGGGGGTAAACACCGGGGAGCTGTTTTTT.

This chain links TRBV20-1 with TRBJ2-7; the match to TRBD1 covers 9 bases. After removal of 5 bases from V and 2 bases from J, the junction contained 7 bases not matched to a gene. The CDR3 length is 14 residues. CDR1 is DFQATT, CDR2 SNEGSKA, per germline (reference sequence). CDR3 coding DNA: TGCAGTGCTGTAACCGGGACAGGGCCCTACGAGCAGTACTTC. Its translation is CSAVTGTGPYEQYF.

This clonotype appeared a few times. The rearrangement links TRBV30 to TRBJ1-3, with TRBD1 as a possible D gene (5 bases). Germline loops: CDR1 GTSNPN, CDR2 SVGIG (reference sequence). Trimming cost V 0 bases and J 5 bases, with 11 bases left between them. This CDR3 has 14 residues. The CDR3 sequence: CAWSVRGGRNTIYF. The CDR3 coding sequence is TGTGCCTGGAGTGTACGGGGCGGGAGAAACACCATATATTTT.

This clonotype was found many times. This chain joins TRBV6-1 and TRBJ1-1, with TRBD1 matching 8 bases. V was clipped by 6 bases and J by 2 bases; unmatched bases: 5. CDR1 MNHNS and CDR2 SASEGT come from the germline V gene. The CDR3 extends over 14 amino acids. The CDR3 nucleotides are TGTGCCAGCAGGCGTGGACAGGGAAACACTGAAGCTTTCTTT. It specifies CASRRGQGNTEAFF.

This clonotype came up many times. The chain has TRBV2 and TRBJ1-5, with D perhaps matching TRBD1 (5 bases). In germline, CDR1 is SNHLY, CDR2 FYNNEI. Trimming took off 1 base at V and 10 bases at J, with 14 bases between the two ends. The CDR3 is made up of 14 amino acids. The CDR3 sequence: CASSEGDARRPQHF. DNA for the CDR3: TGTGCCAGCAGTGAAGGGGACGCCCGGCGACCCCAGCATTTT. Variable domain in full (rest from reference TRBV2 and TRBJ1-5): EPEVTQTPSHQVTQMGQEVILRCVPISNHLYFYWYRQILGQKVEFLVSFYNNEISEKSEIFDDQFSVERPDGSNFTLKIRSTKLEDSAMYFCASSEGDARRPQHFGDGTRLSIL.

This chain uses TRBV20-1 with TRBJ2-7, with TRBD1 matching over 11 bases. After removal of 6 bases from V and 6 bases from J, the junction contained 13 bases not matched to a gene. Germline V gene sequence: CDR1 DFQATT, CDR2 SNEGSKA (reference sequence). This CDR3 comprises 15 residues. CDR3 sequence: CSAPNPGQGGVEQYF. The DNA of the CDR3 is TGCAGTGCCCCTAACCCGGGACAGGGGGGTGTCGAGCAGTACTTC.

This clonotype was detected only a few times. This chain connects TRBV18 to TRBJ2-1; 10 bases are shared with TRBD2. V was pared by 4 bases and J by 8 bases, with 5 bases of the junction left unmatched. The CDR3 has 14 amino acids. The germline V gene has CDR1 KGHSH and CDR2 LQKENI. The CDR3 sequence is CASSLSGRAHEQFF. CDR3 DNA sequence: TGTGCCAGCTCACTCAGCGGGAGGGCCCATGAGCAGTTCTTC. The variable domain in full, with the rest retrieved from reference TRBV18 and TRBJ2-1, is NAGVMQNPRHLVRRRGQEARLRCSPMKGHSHVYWYRQLPEEGLKFMVYLQKENIIDESGMPKERFSAEFPKEGPSILRIQQVVRGDSAAYFCASSLSGRAHEQFFGPGTRLTVL.

This chain joins TRBV7-3 and TRBJ2-2, with D maybe TRBD2 (5 bases). Germline V lookup: CDR1 SGHTA, CDR2 FQGTGA. CDR3 length: 15 amino acids. V lost 5 bases and J lost 2, with 12 bases in between. CDR3 region: CASSPSGENTGELFF. The CDR3 DNA reads TGTGCCAGCAGCCCCTCCGGGGAAAACACCGGGGAGCTGTTTTTT.

The CDR3, as DNA: TGTGCCAGCAGCTTAAGCGGGACGGGAGGAAACACCATATATTTT. This gives the protein CASSLSGTGGNTIYF. The V and J genes are TRBV5-4 and TRBJ1-3; TRBD1 is a possible D gene (5 bases). V was pared by 2 bases and J by 4 bases, with 13 bases between. The CDR3 totals 15 residues. Germline values: CDR1 SGHNT, CDR2 YYREEE (reference sequence).

Only a few counts were recorded for this clonotype. This chain links TRBV15 with TRBJ2-1; D gene ambiguous. This CDR3 has 13 residues. Per the germline V gene, CDR1 is LNHNV and CDR2 is YYDKDF (reference sequence). V was clipped by 0 bases and J by 7 bases, with 7 bases between them. The CDR3 region is CATSRDSSNEQFF. As DNA, the CDR3 is TGTGCCACCAGCAGAGATAGTTCAAATGAGCAGTTCTTC.

This clonotype occurred many times. The chain joins TRBV5-1 to TRBJ1-1, with 7 positions matching TRBD1. From germline, CDR1 is SGHRS and CDR2 YFSETQ. The CDR3 runs 16 residues. J lost 8 bases, V lost 4 bases, and 17 bases had no gene match. This CDR3 is CASSPLRSTGLREAFF. CDR3 nucleotides: TGCGCCAGCAGCCCCCTACGCTCGACAGGGCTACGAGAAGCTTTCTTT.

Many counts were recorded for this clonotype. The J gene is TRBJ2-3, the V gene TRBV20-1; the D gene could be TRBD1 or TRBD2 (5 bases each). CDR3 length equals 19 residues. CDR1 and CDR2 from the germline V gene are DFQATT and SNEGSKA (reference sequence). V was clipped by 3 bases and J by 0 bases, with 25 bases between them. The CDR3 nucleotides are TGCAGTGCTAGTTGGGTCGGGGCCGGTTTTTTATCTAGCACAGATACGCAGTATTTT. This codes for CSASWVGAGFLSSTDTQYF.

This clonotype occurred many times. This rearrangement joins TRBV13 to TRBJ2-5, with 9 bases aligning to TRBD1. The CDR3 is 15 amino acids. Germline values: CDR1 PRHDT, CDR2 FYEKMQ (reference sequence). V lost 4 bases to trimming and J lost 2 bases; unmatched junction nucleotides: 5. The CDR3 loop is CASSSGGQGQETQYF. The CDR3 DNA reads TGTGCCAGCAGCTCAGGGGGACAGGGACAAGAGACCCAGTACTTC.

This chain uses TRBV4-1 with TRBJ2-3; a possible D gene is TRBD2 (5 bases). This CDR3 spans 16 amino acids. Trimming removed 1 base at V and 0 bases at J, with 11 bases between. Germline V lookup: CDR1 MGHRA, CDR2 YSYEKL. CDR3 in DNA: TGCGCCAGCAGCCAAGCCGTGGGAGATAGCACAGATACGCAGTATTTT. It encodes CASSQAVGDSTDTQYF.

This clonotype was counted a few times. This chain connects TRBV3-1 to TRBJ2-1, with D possibly called TRBD1 or TRBD2 (6 bases each). The CDR3 is 15 amino acids. Germline V CDR1 and CDR2: LGHDT, YNNKEL (reference sequence). Trimming pared 2 bases from V and 3 bases from J, leaving 11 bases between. The CDR3 DNA reads as TGTGCCAGCAGCCAAATCCGGGGGCGCTACAATGAGCAGTTCTTC. This gives the protein CASSQIRGRYNEQFF.

This clonotype has a handful of counts. CDR3: CSARPQGNNEQFF. DNA of the CDR3: TGCAGTGCTAGACCCCAAGGGAACAATGAGCAGTTCTTC. The chain joins TRBV20-1 to TRBJ2-1; D ambiguous. Looked up from germline, CDR1 is DFQATT and CDR2 is SNEGSKA (reference sequence). Trimming removed 2 bases at V and 5 bases at J, with 10 bases between. The CDR3 contains 13 residues.

The gene calls are TRBV5-6 and TRBJ2-6; D is undetermined. V lost 3 bases, J lost 4 bases, and 11 bases lay in between. The CDR3 runs to 15 residues. CDR1 is SGHDT, CDR2 YYEEEE, per germline. Here the CDR3 DNA reads TGTGCCAGCAGCTCGACCACATACGGGGCCAACGTCCTGACTTTC. This translates into CASSSTTYGANVLTF.

This clonotype was counted ten times or more. The rearrangement uses TRBV30 and TRBJ2-7, with D possibly being TRBD2 (5 bases). Trimming pared 0 bases from V and 4 bases from J, leaving 10 bases between. This CDR3 has 13 residues. Germline assignment: CDR1 GTSNPN and CDR2 SVGIG (reference sequence). CDR3 protein: CAWSVSSWYEQYF. CDR3 DNA sequence: TGTGCCTGGAGTGTATCTAGCTGGTACGAGCAGTACTTC.

At least ten counts were recorded for this clonotype. The chain couples TRBV2 to TRBJ2-7; 10 nucleotides agree with TRBD1. Trimming took 7 bases from V and 4 from J; bases not matched to a gene: 7. The germline V gene encodes CDR1 SNHLY and CDR2 FYNNEI. The CDR3 runs 14 residues. The CDR3 sequence is CASNGQGGWYEQYF. The CDR3 region has the DNA TGTGCCAGCAACGGACAGGGGGGATGGTACGAGCAGTACTTC.

This clonotype showed up just a few times. The chain joins TRBV6-1 to TRBJ1-5; possible D gene TRBD1, 5 bases. This CDR3 contains 15 residues. The germline V and J ends were trimmed by 0 bases and 4 bases, with 10 bases remaining between them. Germline values: CDR1 MNHNS, CDR2 SASEGT. The CDR3 DNA is TGTGCCAGCAGTGAAGCCCCGACAGTGAATCAGCCCCAGCATTTT. It yields the protein CASSEAPTVNQPQHF.

The J gene is TRBJ2-5, the V gene TRBV6-1; 7 positions match TRBD1. There are 17 residues in the CDR3. With 5 bases clipped from V and 5 bases from J, the junction kept 17 bases outside the gene matches. Germline V lookup: CDR1 MNHNS, CDR2 SASEGT. CDR3 protein: CASSPGSYRGHGETQYF. In DNA form, the CDR3 reads TGTGCCAGCAGTCCAGGTTCCTACAGGGGCCATGGGGAGACCCAGTACTTC.

The sample holds many counts of this clonotype. The chain is built from TRBV5-1 and TRBJ1-5, with 7 bases identical to TRBD1. Germline V gene data show CDR1 as SGHRS and CDR2 as YFSETQ. The V gene end was trimmed by 0 bases and the J gene end by 4 bases; junction bases not matched to a gene: 7. This CDR3 comprises 16 residues. CDR3 sequence reads: CASSLERDSQNQPQHF. As DNA, the CDR3 is TGCGCCAGCAGCTTGGAACGGGACAGTCAGAATCAGCCCCAGCATTTT.

In this sample, this clonotype turned up many times. The V and J genes are TRBV12-5 and TRBJ1-1; D gene ambiguous. Looked up from germline, CDR1 is LGHNT and CDR2 is FRNRAP. The CDR3 has 14 residues. V was shortened by 7 bases and J by 0 bases, with 12 bases between the two germline ends. CDR3 amino acids: CASAYGDLNTEAFF. In nucleotides, the CDR3 is TGTGCTAGTGCCTATGGGGATTTGAACACTGAAGCTTTCTTT.

In its sample, this clonotype was seen many times. This sequence joins TRBV28 and TRBJ2-7; TRBD2 matches at 7 bases. Per germline, CDR1 MDHEN and CDR2 SYDVKM. With V trimmed by 8 bases and J by 0 bases, 4 bases remained unmatched. CDR3 length equals 13 residues. Here the CDR3 DNA reads TGTGCCAGCCTTAGCGGGTACTCCTACGAGCAGTACTTC. Encoded protein: CASLSGYSYEQYF. The variable domain in full, with the rest retrieved from reference TRBV28 and TRBJ2-7, is DVKVTQSSRYLVKRTGEKVFLECVQDMDHENMFWYRQDPGLGLRLIYFSYDVKMKEKGDIPEGYSVSREKKERFSLILESASTNQTSMYLCASLSGYSYEQYFGPGTRLTVT.